This T cell receptor beta chain was captured in a study of blood T cell repertoires in COVID-19. This table comes from immunoSEQ multiplex PCR, and its TCRdb copy is limited to in-frame clones, with some not included. The repertoire holds approximately 100,000 clones, with approximately 92% as singletons. The CDR3 is made up of 13 amino acids. V was shortened by 1 base and J by 9 bases, with 12 bases between the two germline ends. The V gene's germline CDR1 is SEHNR and CDR2 FQNEAQ (reference sequence). This sequence originates from a man aged 45-65 years with active COVID-19. Sequencing input: peripheral blood. The chain employs TRBV7-9 and TRBJ1-1; possibly TRBD1 for D (5 bases). CDR3 nucleotide sequence: TGTGCCAGCAGCTTAGAAGTGACAGTCCAAGCTTTCTTT. Protein: CASSLEVTVQAFF. The variable domain in full, completed from reference TRBV7-9 and TRBJ1-1, reads DTGVSQNPRHKITKRGQNVTFRCDPISEHNRLYWYRQTLGQGPEFLTYFQNEAQLEKSRLLSDRFSAERPKGSFSTLEIQRTEQGDSAMYLCASSLEVTVQAFFGQGTRLTVV.